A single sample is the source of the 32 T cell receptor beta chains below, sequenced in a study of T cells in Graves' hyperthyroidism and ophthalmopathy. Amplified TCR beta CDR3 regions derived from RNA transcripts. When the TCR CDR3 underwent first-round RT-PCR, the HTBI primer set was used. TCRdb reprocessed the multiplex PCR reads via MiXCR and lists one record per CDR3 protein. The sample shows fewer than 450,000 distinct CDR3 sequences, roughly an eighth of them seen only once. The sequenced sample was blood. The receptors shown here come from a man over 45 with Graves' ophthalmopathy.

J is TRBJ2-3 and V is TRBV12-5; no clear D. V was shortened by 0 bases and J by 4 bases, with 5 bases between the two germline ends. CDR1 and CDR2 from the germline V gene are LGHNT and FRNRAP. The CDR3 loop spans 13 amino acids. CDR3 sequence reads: CASGLVGSDTQYF. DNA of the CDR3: TGTGCTAGTGGTTTGGTTGGTTCAGATACGCAGTATTTT.

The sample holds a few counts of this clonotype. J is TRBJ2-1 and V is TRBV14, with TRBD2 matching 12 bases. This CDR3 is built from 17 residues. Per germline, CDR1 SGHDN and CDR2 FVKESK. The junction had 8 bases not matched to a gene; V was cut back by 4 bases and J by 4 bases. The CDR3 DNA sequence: TGTGCCAGCAGCCCATTAGGGACTAGCGGGCCATACAATGAGCAGTTCTTC. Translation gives CASSPLGTSGPYNEQFF.

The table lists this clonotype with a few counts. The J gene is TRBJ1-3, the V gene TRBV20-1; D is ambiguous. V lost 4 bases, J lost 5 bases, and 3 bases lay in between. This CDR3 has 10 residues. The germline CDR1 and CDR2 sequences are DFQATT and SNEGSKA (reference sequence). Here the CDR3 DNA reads TGCAGTGCTATCCGAAACACCATATATTTT. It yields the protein CSAIRNTIYF.

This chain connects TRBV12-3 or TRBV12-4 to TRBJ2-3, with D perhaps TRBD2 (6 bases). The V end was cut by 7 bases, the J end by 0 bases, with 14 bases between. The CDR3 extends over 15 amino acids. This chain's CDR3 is CASTPSGTSTDTQYF. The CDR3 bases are TGTGCCAGCACCCCCTCCGGGACTAGCACAGATACGCAGTATTTT.

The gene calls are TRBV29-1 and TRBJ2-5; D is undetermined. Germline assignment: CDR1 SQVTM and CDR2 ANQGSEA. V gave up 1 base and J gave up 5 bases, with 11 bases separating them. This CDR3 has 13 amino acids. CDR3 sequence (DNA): TGCAGCGTTGAAGCTGGGGTGTACGAGACCCAGTACTTC. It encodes CSVEAGVYETQYF.

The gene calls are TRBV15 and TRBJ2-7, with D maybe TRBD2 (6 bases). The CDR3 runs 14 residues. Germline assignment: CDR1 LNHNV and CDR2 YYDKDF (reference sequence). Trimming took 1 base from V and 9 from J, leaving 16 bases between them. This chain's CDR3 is CATSRVGGTVVQYF. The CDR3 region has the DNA TGTGCCACCAGCAGAGTTGGAGGGACGGTAGTGCAGTACTTC.

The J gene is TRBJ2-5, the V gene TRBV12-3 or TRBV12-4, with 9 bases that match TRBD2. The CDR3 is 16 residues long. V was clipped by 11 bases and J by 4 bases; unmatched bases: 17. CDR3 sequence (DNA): TGTGCCGGCAAGGTGGAACTTAGCGGGAGTCGAGAGACCCAGTACTTC. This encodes CAGKVELSGSRETQYF.

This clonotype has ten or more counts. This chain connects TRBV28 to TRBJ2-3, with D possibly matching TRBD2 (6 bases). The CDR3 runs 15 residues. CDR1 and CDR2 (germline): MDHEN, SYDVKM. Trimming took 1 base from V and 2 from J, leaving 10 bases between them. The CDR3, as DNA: TGTGCCAGCAGTTTATTGGGGGGTACCACAGATACGCAGTATTTT. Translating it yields CASSLLGGTTDTQYF. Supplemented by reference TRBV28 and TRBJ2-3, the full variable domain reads DVKVTQSSRYLVKRTGEKVFLECVQDMDHENMFWYRQDPGLGLRLIYFSYDVKMKEKGDIPEGYSVSREKKERFSLILESASTNQTSMYLCASSLLGGTTDTQYFGPGTRLTVL.

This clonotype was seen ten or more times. The chain's CDR3 is CASSQDLTGEQYF. The CDR3 region has the DNA TGTGCCAGCAGCCAAGATTTGACGGGCGAGCAGTACTTC. The V and J genes are TRBV3-1 and TRBJ2-7; no reliable D call. The CDR3 extends over 13 amino acids. Trimming removed 0 bases at V and 6 bases at J, with 9 bases between. From germline, CDR1 is LGHDT and CDR2 YNNKEL (reference sequence).

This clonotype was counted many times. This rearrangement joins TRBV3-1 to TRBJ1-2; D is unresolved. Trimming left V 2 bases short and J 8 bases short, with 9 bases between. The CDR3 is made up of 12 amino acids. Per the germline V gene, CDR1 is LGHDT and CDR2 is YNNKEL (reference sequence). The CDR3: CASSQYVAGYTF. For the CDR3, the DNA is TGTGCCAGCAGCCAATATGTTGCCGGCTACACCTTC.

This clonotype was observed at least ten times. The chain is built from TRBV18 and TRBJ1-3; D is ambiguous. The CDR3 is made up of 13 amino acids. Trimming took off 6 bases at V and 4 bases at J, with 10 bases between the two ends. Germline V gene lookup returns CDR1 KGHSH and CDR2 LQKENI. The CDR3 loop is CASSLDPGNTIYF. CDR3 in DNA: TGTGCCAGCTCCCTGGACCCGGGAAACACCATATATTTT.

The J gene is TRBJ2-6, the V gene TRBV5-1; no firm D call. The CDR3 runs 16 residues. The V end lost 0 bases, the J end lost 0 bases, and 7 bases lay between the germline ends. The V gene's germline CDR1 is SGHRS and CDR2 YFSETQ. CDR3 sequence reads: CASSLDWSSGANVLTF. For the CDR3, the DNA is TGCGCCAGCAGCTTGGATTGGTCCTCTGGGGCCAACGTCCTGACTTTC.

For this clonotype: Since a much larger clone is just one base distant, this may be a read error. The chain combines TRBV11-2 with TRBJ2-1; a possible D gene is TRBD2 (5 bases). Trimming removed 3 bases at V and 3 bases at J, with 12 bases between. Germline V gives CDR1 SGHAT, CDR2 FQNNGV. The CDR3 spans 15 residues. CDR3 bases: TGTGCCAGCAGCTTCTGGGAGAACCACTACAATGAGCAGTTCTTC. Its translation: CASSFWENHYNEQFF.

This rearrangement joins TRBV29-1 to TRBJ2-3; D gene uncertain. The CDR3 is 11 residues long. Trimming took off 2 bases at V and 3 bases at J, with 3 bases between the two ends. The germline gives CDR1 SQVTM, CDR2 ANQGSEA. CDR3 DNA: TGCAGCGTTGAAACGACAGATACGCAGTATTTT. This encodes CSVETTDTQYF.

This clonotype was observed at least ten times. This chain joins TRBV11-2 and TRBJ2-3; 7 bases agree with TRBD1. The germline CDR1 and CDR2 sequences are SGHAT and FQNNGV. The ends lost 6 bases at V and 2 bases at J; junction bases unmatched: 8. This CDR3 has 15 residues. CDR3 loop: CASRPGQSSTDTQYF. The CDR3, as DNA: TGTGCCAGCAGACCGGGACAGTCTTCCACAGATACGCAGTATTTT.

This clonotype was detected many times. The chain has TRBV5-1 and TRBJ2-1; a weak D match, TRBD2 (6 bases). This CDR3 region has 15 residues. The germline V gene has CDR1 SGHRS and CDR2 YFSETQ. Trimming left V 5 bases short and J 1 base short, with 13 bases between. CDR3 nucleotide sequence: TGCGCCAGCAGGGAGGTAGCGGTTTCCTACAATGAGCAGTTCTTC. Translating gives CASREVAVSYNEQFF.

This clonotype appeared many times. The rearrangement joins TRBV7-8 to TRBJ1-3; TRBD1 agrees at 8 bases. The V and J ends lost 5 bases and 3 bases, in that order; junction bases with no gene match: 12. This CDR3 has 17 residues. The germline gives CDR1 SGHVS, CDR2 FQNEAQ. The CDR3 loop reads CASSPRWQGANGNTIYF. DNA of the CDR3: TGTGCCAGCAGCCCCCGATGGCAGGGGGCTAATGGAAACACCATATATTTT.

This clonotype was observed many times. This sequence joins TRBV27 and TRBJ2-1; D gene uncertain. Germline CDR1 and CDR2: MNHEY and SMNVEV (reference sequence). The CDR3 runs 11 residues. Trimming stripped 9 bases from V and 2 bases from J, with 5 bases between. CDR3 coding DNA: TGTGCCAGTAAAACCTACAATGAGCAGTTCTTC. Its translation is CASKTYNEQFF.

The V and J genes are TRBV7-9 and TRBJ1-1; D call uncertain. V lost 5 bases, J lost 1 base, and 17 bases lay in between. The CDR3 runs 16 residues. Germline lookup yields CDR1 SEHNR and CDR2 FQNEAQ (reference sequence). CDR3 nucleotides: TGTGCCAGCAGCCACAATGACTGGTTTCGGAACACTGAAGCTTTCTTT. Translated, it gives CASSHNDWFRNTEAFF.

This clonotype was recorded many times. CDR3 DNA: TGTGCCAGCACTCCGGGACTAGCGGGACATGAGCAGTTCTTC. Translated, it gives CASTPGLAGHEQFF. The rearrangement uses TRBV12-3 or TRBV12-4 and TRBJ2-1; 13 bases are shared with TRBD2. The CDR3 spans 14 residues. V was clipped by 7 bases and J by 8 bases; unmatched bases: 5.

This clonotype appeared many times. Written as DNA, the CDR3 is TGTGCCAGCTCACCAGGACGGACTAGCGGGAGATCTTCGCAGTTCTTC. This codes for CASSPGRTSGRSSQFF. This chain joins TRBV18 and TRBJ2-1, with TRBD2 matching over 13 bases. Germline values: CDR1 KGHSH, CDR2 LQKENI. CDR3 size: 16 residues. V dropped 2 bases and J dropped 12; count of bases not matched to a gene: 10.

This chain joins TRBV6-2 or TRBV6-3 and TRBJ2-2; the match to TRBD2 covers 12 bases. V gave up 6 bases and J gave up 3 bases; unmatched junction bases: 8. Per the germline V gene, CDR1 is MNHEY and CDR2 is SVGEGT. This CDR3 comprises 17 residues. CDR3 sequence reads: CASRPPLAGGDTGELFF. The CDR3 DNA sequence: TGTGCCAGCAGACCTCCTCTAGCGGGAGGGGACACCGGGGAGCTGTTTTTT.

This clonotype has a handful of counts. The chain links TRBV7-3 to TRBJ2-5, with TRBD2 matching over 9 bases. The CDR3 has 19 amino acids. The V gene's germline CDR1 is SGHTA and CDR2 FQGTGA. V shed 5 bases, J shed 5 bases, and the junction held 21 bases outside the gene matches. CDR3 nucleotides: TGTGCCAGCAGCCCCGGGGCGGGAGTCGCTAGCGGGATGGGGGAGACCCAGTACTTC. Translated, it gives CASSPGAGVASGMGETQYF.

CDR3 in amino acids: CSARDRRVVGNEQFF. For the CDR3, the DNA is TGCAGTGCTAGAGATCGCAGGGTCGTAGGCAATGAGCAGTTCTTC. The chain links TRBV20-1 to TRBJ2-1; D perhaps matches TRBD1 (5 bases). Trimming took 0 bases from V and 6 from J, leaving 15 bases between them. The length of the CDR3 is 15 residues. Per the germline V gene, CDR1 is DFQATT and CDR2 is SNEGSKA (reference sequence).

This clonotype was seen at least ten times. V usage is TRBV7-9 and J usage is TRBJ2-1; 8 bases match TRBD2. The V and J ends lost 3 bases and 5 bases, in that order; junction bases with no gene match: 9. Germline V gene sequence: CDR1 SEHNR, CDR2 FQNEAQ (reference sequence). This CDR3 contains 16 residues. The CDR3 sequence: CASSLGLGIPHNEQFF. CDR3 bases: TGTGCCAGCAGCTTGGGACTAGGTATCCCACACAATGAGCAGTTCTTC.

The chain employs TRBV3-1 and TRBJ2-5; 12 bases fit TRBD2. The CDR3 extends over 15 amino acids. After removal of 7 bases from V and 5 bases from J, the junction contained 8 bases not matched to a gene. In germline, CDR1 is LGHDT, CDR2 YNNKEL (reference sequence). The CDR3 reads CASTRTSGTGETQYF. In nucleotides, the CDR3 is TGTGCCAGCACCCGGACTAGCGGGACGGGGGAGACCCAGTACTTC.

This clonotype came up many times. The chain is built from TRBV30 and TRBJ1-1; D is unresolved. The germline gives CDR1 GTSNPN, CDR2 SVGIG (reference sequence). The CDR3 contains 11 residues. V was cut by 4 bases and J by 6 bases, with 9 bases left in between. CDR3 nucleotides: TGTGCCTGGATAGGGTTGCCTGAAGCTTTCTTT. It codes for CAWIGLPEAFF.

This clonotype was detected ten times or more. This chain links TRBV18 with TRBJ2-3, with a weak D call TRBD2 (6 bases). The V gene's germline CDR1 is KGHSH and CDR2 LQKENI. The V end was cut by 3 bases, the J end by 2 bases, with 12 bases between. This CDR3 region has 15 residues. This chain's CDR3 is CASSPTGTDTDTQYF. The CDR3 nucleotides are TGTGCCAGCTCACCTACCGGGACTGACACAGATACGCAGTATTTT.

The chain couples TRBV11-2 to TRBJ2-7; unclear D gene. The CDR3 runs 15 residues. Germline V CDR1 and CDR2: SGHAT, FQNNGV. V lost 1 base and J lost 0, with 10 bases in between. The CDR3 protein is CASSLGLRSSYEQYF. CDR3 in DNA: TGTGCCAGCAGCTTAGGTCTTCGGAGCTCCTACGAGCAGTACTTC.

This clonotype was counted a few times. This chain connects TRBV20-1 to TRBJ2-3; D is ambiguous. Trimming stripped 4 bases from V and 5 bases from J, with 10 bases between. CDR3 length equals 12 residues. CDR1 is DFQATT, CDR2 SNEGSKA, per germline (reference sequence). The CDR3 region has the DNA TGCAGTGCTATTAACCAACGAGATACGCAGTATTTT. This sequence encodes CSAINQRDTQYF.

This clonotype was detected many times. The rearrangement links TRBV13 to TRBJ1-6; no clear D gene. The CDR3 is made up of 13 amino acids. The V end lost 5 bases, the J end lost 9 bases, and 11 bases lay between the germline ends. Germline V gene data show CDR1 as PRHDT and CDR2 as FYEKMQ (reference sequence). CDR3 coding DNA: TGTGCCAGCAGCCCCACCCGTGGTTCACCCCTCCACTTT. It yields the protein CASSPTRGSPLHF. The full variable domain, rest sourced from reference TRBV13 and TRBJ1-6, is AAGVIQSPRHLIKEKRETATLKCYPIPRHDTVYWYQQGPGQDPQFLISFYEKMQSDKGSIPDRFSAQQFSDYHSELNMSSLELGDSALYFCASSPTRGSPLHFGNGTRLTVT.

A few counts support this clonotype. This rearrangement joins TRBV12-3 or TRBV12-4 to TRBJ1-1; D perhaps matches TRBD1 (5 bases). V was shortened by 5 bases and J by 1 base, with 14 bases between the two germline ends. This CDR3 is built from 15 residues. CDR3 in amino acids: CASSQNRRGNTEAFF. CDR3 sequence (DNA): TGTGCCAGCAGTCAAAACAGGCGTGGGAACACTGAAGCTTTCTTT.